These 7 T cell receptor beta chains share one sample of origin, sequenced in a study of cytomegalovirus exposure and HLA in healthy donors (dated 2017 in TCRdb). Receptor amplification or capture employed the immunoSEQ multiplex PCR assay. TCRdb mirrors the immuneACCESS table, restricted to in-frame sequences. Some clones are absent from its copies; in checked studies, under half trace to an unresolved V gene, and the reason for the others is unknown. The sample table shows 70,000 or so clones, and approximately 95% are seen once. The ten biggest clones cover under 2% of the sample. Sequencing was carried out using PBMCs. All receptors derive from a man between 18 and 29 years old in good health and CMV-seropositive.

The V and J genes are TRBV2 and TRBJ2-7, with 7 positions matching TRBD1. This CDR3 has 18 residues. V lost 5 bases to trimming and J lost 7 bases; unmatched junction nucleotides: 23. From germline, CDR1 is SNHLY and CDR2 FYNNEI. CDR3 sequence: CASSHLPPGDSGMGEQYF. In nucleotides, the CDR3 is TGTGCCAGCAGTCATCTCCCTCCCGGGGACAGTGGGATGGGAGAGCAGTACTTC. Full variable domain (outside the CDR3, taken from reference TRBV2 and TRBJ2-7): EPEVTQTPSHQVTQMGQEVILRCVPISNHLYFYWYRQILGQKVEFLVSFYNNEISEKSEIFDDQFSVERPDGSNFTLKIRSTKLEDSAMYFCASSHLPPGDSGMGEQYFGPGTRLTVT.

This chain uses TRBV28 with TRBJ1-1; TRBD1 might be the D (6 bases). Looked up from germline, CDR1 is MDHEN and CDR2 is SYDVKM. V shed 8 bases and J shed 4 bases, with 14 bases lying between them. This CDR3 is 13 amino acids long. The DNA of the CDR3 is TGTGCCAGCTGTCACAGGGTCGTCACTGAAGCTTTCTTT. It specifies CASCHRVVTEAFF. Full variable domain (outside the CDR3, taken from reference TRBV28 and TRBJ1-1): DVKVTQSSRYLVKRTGEKVFLECVQDMDHENMFWYRQDPGLGLRLIYFSYDVKMKEKGDIPEGYSVSREKKERFSLILESASTNQTSMYLCASCHRVVTEAFFGQGTRLTVV.

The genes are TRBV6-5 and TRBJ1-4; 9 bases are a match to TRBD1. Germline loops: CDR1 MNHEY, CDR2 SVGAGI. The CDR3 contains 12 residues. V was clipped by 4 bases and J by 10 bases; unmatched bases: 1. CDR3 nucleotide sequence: TGTGCCAGCAGTTCGGACAGGGGAAAACTGTTTTTT. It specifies CASSSDRGKLFF.

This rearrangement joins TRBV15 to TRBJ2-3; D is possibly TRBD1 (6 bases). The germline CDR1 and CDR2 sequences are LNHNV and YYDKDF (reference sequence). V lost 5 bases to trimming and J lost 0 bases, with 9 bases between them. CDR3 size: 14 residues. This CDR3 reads CATSPTGSTDTQYF. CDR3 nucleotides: TGTGCCACCAGCCCGACAGGTAGCACAGATACGCAGTATTTT.

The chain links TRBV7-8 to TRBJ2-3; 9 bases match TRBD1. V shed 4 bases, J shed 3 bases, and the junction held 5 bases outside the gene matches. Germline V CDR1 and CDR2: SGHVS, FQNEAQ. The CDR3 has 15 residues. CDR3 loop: CASSYRQGETDTQYF. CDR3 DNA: TGTGCCAGCAGCTACCGACAGGGGGAGACAGATACGCAGTATTTT.

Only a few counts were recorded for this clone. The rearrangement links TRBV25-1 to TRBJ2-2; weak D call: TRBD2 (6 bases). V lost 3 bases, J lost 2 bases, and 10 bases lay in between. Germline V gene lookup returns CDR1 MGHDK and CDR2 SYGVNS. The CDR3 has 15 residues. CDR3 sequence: CASSDPGSNTGELFF. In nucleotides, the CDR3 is TGTGCCAGCAGTGATCCCGGGAGCAACACCGGGGAGCTGTTTTTT.

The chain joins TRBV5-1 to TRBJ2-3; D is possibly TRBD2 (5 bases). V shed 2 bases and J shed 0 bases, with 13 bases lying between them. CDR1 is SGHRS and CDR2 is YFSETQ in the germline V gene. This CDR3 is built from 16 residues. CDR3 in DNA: TGCGCCAGCAGCTTAAGGTCTAGCCCGAGCACAGATACGCAGTATTTT. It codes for CASSLRSSPSTDTQYF.